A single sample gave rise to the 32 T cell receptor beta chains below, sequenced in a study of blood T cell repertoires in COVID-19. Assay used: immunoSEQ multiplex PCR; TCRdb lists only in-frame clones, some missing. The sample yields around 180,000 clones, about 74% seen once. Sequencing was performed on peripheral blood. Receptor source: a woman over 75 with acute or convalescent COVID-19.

The CDR3 sequence: CSVVGGLTYEQYF. CDR3 DNA sequence: TGCAGCGTTGTGGGGGGGCTTACCTACGAGCAGTACTTC. The J gene is TRBJ2-7, the V gene TRBV29-1; possible D gene TRBD2, 7 bases. The ends were cut back, 4 bases at V and 2 bases at J, with 12 bases in the middle. Per the germline V gene, CDR1 is SQVTM and CDR2 is ANQGSEA. The CDR3 spans 13 residues.

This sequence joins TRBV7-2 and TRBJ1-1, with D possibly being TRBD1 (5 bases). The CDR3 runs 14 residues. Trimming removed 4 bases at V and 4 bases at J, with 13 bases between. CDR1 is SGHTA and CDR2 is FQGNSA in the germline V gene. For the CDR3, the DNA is TGTGCCAGCAGCTCGGGGGGACTGGGCACTGAAGCTTTCTTT. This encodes CASSSGGLGTEAFF.

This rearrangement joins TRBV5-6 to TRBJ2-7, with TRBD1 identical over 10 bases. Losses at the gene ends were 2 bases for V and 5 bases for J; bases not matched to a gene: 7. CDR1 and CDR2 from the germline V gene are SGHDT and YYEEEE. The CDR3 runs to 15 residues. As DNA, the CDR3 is TGTGCCAGCAGCTTTCGGGACAGGGGATCCGACGAGCAGTACTTC. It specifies CASSFRDRGSDEQYF.

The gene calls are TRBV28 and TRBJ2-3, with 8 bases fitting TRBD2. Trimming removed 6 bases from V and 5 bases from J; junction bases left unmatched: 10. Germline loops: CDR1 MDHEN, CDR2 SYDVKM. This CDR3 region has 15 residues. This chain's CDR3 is CASSLAGRWIDTQYF. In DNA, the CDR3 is TGTGCCAGCAGCTTAGCGGGACGATGGATAGATACGCAGTATTTT.

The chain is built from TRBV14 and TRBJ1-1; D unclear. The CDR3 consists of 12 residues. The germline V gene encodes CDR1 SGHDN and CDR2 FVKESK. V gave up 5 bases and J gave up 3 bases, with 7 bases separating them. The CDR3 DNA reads TGTGCCAGCAGCGGCACCTACACTGAAGCTTTCTTT. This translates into CASSGTYTEAFF.

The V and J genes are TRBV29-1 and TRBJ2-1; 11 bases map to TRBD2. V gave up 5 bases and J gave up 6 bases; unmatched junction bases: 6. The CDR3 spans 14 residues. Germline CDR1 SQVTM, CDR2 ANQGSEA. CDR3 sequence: CSVSGLAVFNEQFF. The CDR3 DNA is TGCAGCGTTTCGGGACTAGCGGTGTTCAATGAGCAGTTCTTC.

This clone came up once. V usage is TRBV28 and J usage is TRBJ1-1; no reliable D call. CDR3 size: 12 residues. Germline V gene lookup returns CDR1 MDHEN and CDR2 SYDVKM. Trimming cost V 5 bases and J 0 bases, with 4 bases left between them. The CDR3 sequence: CASSEMNTEAFF. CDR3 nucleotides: TGTGCCAGCAGTGAGATGAACACTGAAGCTTTCTTT.

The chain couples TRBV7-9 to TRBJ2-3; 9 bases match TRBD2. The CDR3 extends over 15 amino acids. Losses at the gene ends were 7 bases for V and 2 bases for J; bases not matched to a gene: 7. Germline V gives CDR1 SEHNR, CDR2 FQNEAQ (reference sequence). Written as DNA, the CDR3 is TGTGCCAGCACCATAGCGGGAGCCTACACAGATACGCAGTATTTT. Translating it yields CASTIAGAYTDTQYF.

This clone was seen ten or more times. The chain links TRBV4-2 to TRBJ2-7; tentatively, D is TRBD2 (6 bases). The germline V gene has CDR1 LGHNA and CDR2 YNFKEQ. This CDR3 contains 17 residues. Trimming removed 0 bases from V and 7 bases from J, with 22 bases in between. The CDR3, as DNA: TGTGCCAGCAGCCAAGATGGGGTAGCGGCTGCCCTCTATGAGCAGTACTTC. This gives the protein CASSQDGVAAALYEQYF.

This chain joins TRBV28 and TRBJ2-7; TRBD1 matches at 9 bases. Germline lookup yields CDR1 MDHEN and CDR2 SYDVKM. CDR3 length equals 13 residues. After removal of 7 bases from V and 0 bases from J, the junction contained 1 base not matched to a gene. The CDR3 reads CASMTGGSYEQYF. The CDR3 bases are TGTGCCAGCATGACAGGGGGCTCCTACGAGCAGTACTTC.

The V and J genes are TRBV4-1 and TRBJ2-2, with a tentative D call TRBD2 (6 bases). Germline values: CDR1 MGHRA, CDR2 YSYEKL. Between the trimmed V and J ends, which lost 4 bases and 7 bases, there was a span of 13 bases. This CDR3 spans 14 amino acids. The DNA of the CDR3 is TGCGCCAGCAGCCGCGGGGCACGGGACGGGGAGCTGTTTTTT. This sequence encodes CASSRGARDGELFF.

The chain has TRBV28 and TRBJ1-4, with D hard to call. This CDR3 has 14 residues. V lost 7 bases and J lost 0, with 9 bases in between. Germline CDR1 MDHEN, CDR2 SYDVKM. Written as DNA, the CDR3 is TGTGCCAGCAATTTGAGGGCAACTAATGAAAAACTGTTTTTT. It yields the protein CASNLRATNEKLFF.

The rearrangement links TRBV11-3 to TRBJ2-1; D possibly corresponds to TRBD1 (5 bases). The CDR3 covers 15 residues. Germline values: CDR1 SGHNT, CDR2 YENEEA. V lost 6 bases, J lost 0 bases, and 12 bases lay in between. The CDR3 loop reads CASSPARGSYNEQFF. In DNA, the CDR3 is TGTGCCAGCAGTCCTGCTAGGGGCTCCTACAATGAGCAGTTCTTC.

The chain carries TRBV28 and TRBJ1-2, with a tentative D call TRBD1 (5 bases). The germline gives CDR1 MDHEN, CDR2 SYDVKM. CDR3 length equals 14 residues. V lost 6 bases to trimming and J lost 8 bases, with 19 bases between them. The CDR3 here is CASSSMGQGFGYTF. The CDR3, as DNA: TGTGCCAGCAGCTCAATGGGTCAGGGCTTCGGCTACACCTTC.

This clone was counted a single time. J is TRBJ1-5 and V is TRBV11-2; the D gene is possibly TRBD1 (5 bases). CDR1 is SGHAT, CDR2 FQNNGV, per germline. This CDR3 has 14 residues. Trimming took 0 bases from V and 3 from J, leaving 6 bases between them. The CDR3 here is CASSLEQDNQPQHF. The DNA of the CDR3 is TGTGCCAGCAGCTTAGAACAGGACAATCAGCCCCAGCATTTT.

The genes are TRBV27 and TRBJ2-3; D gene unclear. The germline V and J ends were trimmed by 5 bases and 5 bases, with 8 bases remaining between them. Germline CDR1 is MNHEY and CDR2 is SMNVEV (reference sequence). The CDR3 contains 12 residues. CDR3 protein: CASSPKLDTQYF. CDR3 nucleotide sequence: TGTGCCAGCAGTCCCAAATTAGATACGCAGTATTTT.

The CDR3 nucleotides are TGTGCCAGCAGCGAGTCACCAGGGGGCCTTGAGCAGTTCTTC. Translation gives CASSESPGGLEQFF. The chain joins TRBV6-5 to TRBJ2-1; TRBD1 agrees at 8 bases. Germline V gene lookup returns CDR1 MNHEY and CDR2 SVGAGI. V was pared by 6 bases and J by 9 bases, with 10 bases of the junction left unmatched. The length of the CDR3 is 14 residues.

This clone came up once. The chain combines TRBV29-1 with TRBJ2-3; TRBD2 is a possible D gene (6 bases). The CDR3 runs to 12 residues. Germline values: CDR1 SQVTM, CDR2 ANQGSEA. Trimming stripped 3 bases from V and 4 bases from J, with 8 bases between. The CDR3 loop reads CSVDWGADTQYF. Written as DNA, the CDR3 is TGCAGCGTTGACTGGGGGGCAGATACGCAGTATTTT.

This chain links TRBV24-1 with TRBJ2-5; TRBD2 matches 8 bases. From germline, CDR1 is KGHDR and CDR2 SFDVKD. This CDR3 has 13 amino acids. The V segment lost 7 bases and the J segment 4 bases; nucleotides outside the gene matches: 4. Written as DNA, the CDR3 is TGTGCCACCAGGGGACTAGGCGGAGAGACCCAGTACTTC. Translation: CATRGLGGETQYF.

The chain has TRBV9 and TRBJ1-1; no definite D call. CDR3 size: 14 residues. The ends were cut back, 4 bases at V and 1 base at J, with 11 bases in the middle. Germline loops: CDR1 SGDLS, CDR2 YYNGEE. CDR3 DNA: TGTGCCAGCAGCCCCAGTCCAGGGAACACTGAAGCTTTCTTT. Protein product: CASSPSPGNTEAFF.

CDR3 region: CASSGQGGNTEAFF. CDR3 DNA: TGCGCCAGCAGTGGTCAGGGAGGGAACACTGAAGCTTTCTTT. The chain links TRBV10-2 to TRBJ1-1, with a weak D call TRBD1 (5 bases). CDR1 WSHSY and CDR2 SAAADI come from the germline V gene. This CDR3 spans 14 amino acids. The V end was cut by 4 bases, the J end by 1 base, with 10 bases between.

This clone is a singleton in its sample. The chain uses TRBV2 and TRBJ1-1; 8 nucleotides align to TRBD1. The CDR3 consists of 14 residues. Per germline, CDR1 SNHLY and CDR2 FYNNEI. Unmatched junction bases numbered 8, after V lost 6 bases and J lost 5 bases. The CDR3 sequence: CASRAQTGETEAFF. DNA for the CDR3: TGTGCCAGCAGGGCCCAGACAGGGGAAACTGAAGCTTTCTTT.

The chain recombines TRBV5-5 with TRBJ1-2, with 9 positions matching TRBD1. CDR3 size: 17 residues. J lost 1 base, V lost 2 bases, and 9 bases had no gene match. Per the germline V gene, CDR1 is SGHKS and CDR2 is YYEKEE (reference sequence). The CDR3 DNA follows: TGTGCCAGCAGCTTCCCCGACAGGGGGTCTAGTAACTATGGCTACACCTTC. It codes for CASSFPDRGSSNYGYTF.

CDR3 bases: TGTGCCAGCAGTTTTGCACTAGCGGGAAAATTAGTGCAGTTCTTC. This encodes CASSFALAGKLVQFF. The rearrangement joins TRBV28 to TRBJ2-1; TRBD2 matches at 10 bases. V trimming: 3 bases; J trimming: 12 bases; junction bases outside the gene matches: 11. The CDR3 is 15 residues long. CDR1 is MDHEN, CDR2 SYDVKM, per germline.

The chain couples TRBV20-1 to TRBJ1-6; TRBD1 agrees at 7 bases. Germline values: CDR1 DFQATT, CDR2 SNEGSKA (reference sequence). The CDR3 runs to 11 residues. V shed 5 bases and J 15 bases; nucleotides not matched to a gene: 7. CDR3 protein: CSASLGQYLHF. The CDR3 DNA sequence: TGCAGTGCTTCCCTGGGACAGTACCTCCACTTT.

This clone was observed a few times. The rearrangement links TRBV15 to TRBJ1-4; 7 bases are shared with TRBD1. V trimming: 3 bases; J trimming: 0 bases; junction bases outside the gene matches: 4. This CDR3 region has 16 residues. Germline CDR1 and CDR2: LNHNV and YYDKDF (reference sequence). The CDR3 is CATSRGDRATNEKLFF. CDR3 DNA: TGTGCCACCAGCAGGGGAGACAGGGCAACTAATGAAAAACTGTTTTTT.

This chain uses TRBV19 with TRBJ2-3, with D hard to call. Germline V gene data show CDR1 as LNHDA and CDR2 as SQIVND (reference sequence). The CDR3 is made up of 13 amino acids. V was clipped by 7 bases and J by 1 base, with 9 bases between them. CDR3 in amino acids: CASTKPGTDTQYF. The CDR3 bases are TGTGCCAGTACCAAGCCCGGCACAGATACGCAGTATTTT. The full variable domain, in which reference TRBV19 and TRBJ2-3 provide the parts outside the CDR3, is DGGITQSPKYLFRKEGQNVTLSCEQNLNHDAMYWYRQDPGQGLRLIYYSQIVNDFQKGDIAEGYSVSREKKESFPLTVTSAQKNPTAFYLCASTKPGTDTQYFGPGTRLTVL.

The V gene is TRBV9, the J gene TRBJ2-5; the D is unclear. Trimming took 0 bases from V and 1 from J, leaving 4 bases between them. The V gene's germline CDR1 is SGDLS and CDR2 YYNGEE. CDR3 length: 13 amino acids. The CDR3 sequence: CASSVASQETQYF. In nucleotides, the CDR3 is TGTGCCAGCAGCGTAGCTAGCCAAGAGACCCAGTACTTC.

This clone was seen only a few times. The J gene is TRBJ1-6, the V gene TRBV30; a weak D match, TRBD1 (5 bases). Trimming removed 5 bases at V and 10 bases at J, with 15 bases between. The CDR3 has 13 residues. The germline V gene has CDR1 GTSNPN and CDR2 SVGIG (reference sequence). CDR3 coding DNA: TGTGCCTGGGTGAAGGGGAATGAATCACCCCTCCACTTT. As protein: CAWVKGNESPLHF.

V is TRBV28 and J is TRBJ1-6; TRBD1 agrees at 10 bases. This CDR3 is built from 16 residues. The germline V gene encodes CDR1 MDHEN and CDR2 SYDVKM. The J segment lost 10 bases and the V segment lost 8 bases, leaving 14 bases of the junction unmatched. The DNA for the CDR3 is TGTGCCAGCTACCCGGGGGGGGGACAGGGGTCCTCACCCCTCCACTTT. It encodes CASYPGGGQGSSPLHF.

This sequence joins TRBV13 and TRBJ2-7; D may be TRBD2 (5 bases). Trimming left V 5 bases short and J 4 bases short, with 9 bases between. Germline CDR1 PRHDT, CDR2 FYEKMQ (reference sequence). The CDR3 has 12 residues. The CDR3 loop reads CASSNTRYEQYF. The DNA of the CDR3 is TGTGCCAGCAGCAACACTAGATACGAGCAGTACTTC. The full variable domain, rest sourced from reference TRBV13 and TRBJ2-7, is AAGVIQSPRHLIKEKRETATLKCYPIPRHDTVYWYQQGPGQDPQFLISFYEKMQSDKGSIPDRFSAQQFSDYHSELNMSSLELGDSALYFCASSNTRYEQYFGPGTRLTVT.

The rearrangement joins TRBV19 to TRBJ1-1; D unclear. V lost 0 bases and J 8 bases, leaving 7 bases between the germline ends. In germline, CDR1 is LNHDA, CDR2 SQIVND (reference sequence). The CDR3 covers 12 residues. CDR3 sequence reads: CASSIDPGEAFF. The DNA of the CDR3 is TGTGCCAGTAGTATAGATCCAGGAGAAGCTTTCTTT.